These 20 T cell receptor beta chains were all obtained from the same sample, sequenced in a study of STAT3 mutations in large granular lymphocyte leukemia. Study results and limitations: At least one immunodominant TCR beta clonotype appeared in every T-cell large granular lymphocyte leukemia patient.

Assay: immunoSEQ multiplex PCR; the TCRdb copy retains only in-frame clones and omits some. The sample lists 2,000 to 3,000 clones; roughly 70% were seen once. Their target antigens are unknown. Sequencing used peripheral blood mononuclear cells. The receptors derive from a woman in her forties or fifties with T-cell large granular lymphocyte leukemia. Some clones in this sample may be carry-over from other donors' samples.

This clone has just a few counts. The chain employs TRBV30 and TRBJ2-3, with no clear D. The CDR3 totals 12 residues. Trimming took 2 bases from V and 3 from J, leaving 6 bases between them. Germline V gene lookup returns CDR1 GTSNPN and CDR2 SVGIG (reference sequence). The CDR3 bases are TGTGCCTGGAGTATGGGGACAGATACGCAGTATTTT. Its translation: CAWSMGTDTQYF. Supplemented by reference TRBV30 and TRBJ2-3, the full variable domain reads SQTIHQWPATLVQPVGSPLSLECTVEGTSNPNLYWYRQAAGRGLQLLFYSVGIGQISSEVPQNLSASRPQDRQFILSSKKLLLSDSGFYLCAWSMGTDTQYFGPGTRLTVL.

This chain joins TRBV30 and TRBJ1-2; D ambiguous. Trimming left V 5 bases short and J 4 bases short, with 14 bases between. Per germline, CDR1 GTSNPN and CDR2 SVGIG (reference sequence). The CDR3 is 13 residues long. CDR3 sequence reads: CAWGRILAYGYTF. The CDR3 DNA is TGTGCCTGGGGTCGCATCCTAGCCTATGGCTACACCTTC.

The J gene is TRBJ2-7, the V gene TRBV30; D is perhaps TRBD1 or TRBD2 (5 bases each). The V end lost 7 bases, the J end lost 1 base, and 14 bases lay between the germline ends. This CDR3 spans 13 amino acids. CDR1 is GTSNPN, CDR2 SVGIG, per germline (reference sequence). CDR3 residues: CASAGTASYEQYF. The CDR3 DNA sequence: TGTGCCTCAGCCGGGACGGCTTCCTACGAGCAGTACTTC.

This clone has just one count. The gene calls are TRBV18 and TRBJ2-3, with D uncertain. This CDR3 region has 16 residues. The germline V and J ends were trimmed by 1 base and 0 bases, with 11 bases remaining between them. Germline V gene data show CDR1 as KGHSH and CDR2 as LQKENI. The CDR3 bases are TGTGCCAGCTCACCACTTATGTCAGCGAGCACAGATACGCAGTATTTT. The encoded protein is CASSPLMSASTDTQYF.

The chain combines TRBV7-2 with TRBJ2-1; 10 bases agree with TRBD2. Germline assignment: CDR1 SGHTA and CDR2 FQGNSA. Trimming took 8 bases from V and 10 from J; bases not matched to a gene: 11. There are 14 residues in the CDR3. CDR3 DNA sequence: TGTGCCAGCCAAGCGGGAGGGGTAAAACGGGAGCAGTTCTTC. This sequence encodes CASQAGGVKREQFF. Full variable domain (remainder filled in from reference TRBV7-2 and TRBJ2-1): GAGVSQSPSNKVTEKGKDVELRCDPISGHTALYWYRQSLGQGLEFLIYFQGNSAPDKSGLPSDRFSAERTGGSVSTLTIQRTQQEDSAVYLCASQAGGVKREQFFGPGTRLTVL.

This clone occurred a few times. The V and J genes are TRBV10-3 and TRBJ2-7; D assignment may be TRBD1 or TRBD2 (5 bases each). The CDR3 consists of 13 residues. In germline, CDR1 is ENHRY, CDR2 SYGVKD. V shed 7 bases and J shed 2 bases, with 12 bases lying between them. The CDR3 nucleotides read TGTGCCATCACAGGGAGCCTGGCCTACGAGCAGTACTTC. Encoded protein: CAITGSLAYEQYF.

The CDR3 loop is CASSPPVGGEDTEAFF. In nucleotides, the CDR3 is TGTGCCAGCTCACCACCGGTCGGAGGGGAGGACACTGAAGCTTTCTTT. V gene TRBV18 combines with J gene TRBJ1-1, with TRBD1 as a possible D gene (5 bases). CDR1 and CDR2 from the germline V gene are KGHSH and LQKENI. The CDR3 totals 16 residues. The V end lost 0 bases, the J end lost 3 bases, and 14 bases lay between the germline ends.

The chain is built from TRBV18 and TRBJ2-3; D remains ambiguous. CDR3 length: 15 residues. The germline V gene has CDR1 KGHSH and CDR2 LQKENI. Trimming cost V 4 bases and J 0 bases, with 11 bases left between them. The CDR3 here is CASSLPGPSTDTQYF. The CDR3 DNA reads as TGTGCCAGCTCACTGCCCGGGCCAAGCACAGATACGCAGTATTTT. Drawing the rest from reference TRBV18 and TRBJ2-3, the complete variable domain is NAGVMQNPRHLVRRRGQEARLRCSPMKGHSHVYWYRQLPEEGLKFMVYLQKENIIDESGMPKERFSAEFPKEGPSILRIQQVVRGDSAAYFCASSLPGPSTDTQYFGPGTRLTVL.

V gene TRBV30 combines with J gene TRBJ2-7; no definite D call. The ends were cut back, 0 bases at V and 5 bases at J, with 17 bases in the middle. Germline CDR1 and CDR2: GTSNPN and SVGIG (reference sequence). The CDR3 covers 15 residues. CDR3 sequence: CAWSVRGISRHEQYF. CDR3 DNA sequence: TGTGCCTGGAGTGTACGAGGAATCTCCCGGCACGAGCAGTACTTC.

The J gene is TRBJ2-5, the V gene TRBV5-1; 7 nucleotides agree with TRBD2. With 0 bases clipped from V and 4 bases from J, the junction kept 6 bases outside the gene matches. The CDR3 sequence is 15 residues long. The germline V gene has CDR1 SGHRS and CDR2 YFSETQ. CDR3 DNA sequence: TGCGCCAGCAGCTTGGCGGGAGGAGTACGAGAGACCCAGTACTTC. It encodes CASSLAGGVRETQYF.

J is TRBJ2-3 and V is TRBV30; TRBD1 is a possible D gene (6 bases). V shed 5 bases and J shed 0 bases, with 12 bases lying between them. From germline, CDR1 is GTSNPN and CDR2 SVGIG (reference sequence). CDR3 length equals 14 residues. CDR3 sequence reads: CAWGRGRSTDTQYF. CDR3 sequence (DNA): TGTGCCTGGGGCAGGGGTCGGAGCACAGATACGCAGTATTTT.

V gene TRBV14 combines with J gene TRBJ1-2; 7 bases line up with TRBD1. The CDR3 contains 13 residues. Germline CDR1 SGHDN, CDR2 FVKESK. V dropped 4 bases and J dropped 4; count of bases not matched to a gene: 3. CDR3 in DNA: TGTGCCAGCAGCCCGACAGGGACCTATGGCTACACCTTC. Its protein is CASSPTGTYGYTF.

This clone was recorded only once. V and J are TRBV7-8 and TRBJ2-7; the match to TRBD2 covers 9 bases. J lost 4 bases, V lost 2 bases, and 18 bases had no gene match. The CDR3 runs to 19 residues. In germline, CDR1 is SGHVS, CDR2 FQNEAQ. In DNA, the CDR3 is TGTGCCAGCAGCTTAACAGACACTTCCTATGGCGGGAGGGTGTACGAGCAGTACTTC. This translates into CASSLTDTSYGGRVYEQYF.

V is TRBV18 and J is TRBJ1-4, with 10 bases that match TRBD1. The V segment lost 0 bases and the J segment 7 bases; nucleotides outside the gene matches: 5. Looked up from germline, CDR1 is KGHSH and CDR2 is LQKENI. This CDR3 contains 16 residues. The CDR3 coding sequence is TGTGCCAGCTCACCACCGTCGGGACAGGGGTCTGAAAAACTGTTTTTT. This gives the protein CASSPPSGQGSEKLFF.

The V call is TRBV13, the J call TRBJ2-7; 8 bases agree with TRBD2. This CDR3 has 13 amino acids. The germline V gene encodes CDR1 PRHDT and CDR2 FYEKMQ (reference sequence). Trimming removed 4 bases from V and 2 bases from J; junction bases left unmatched: 1. The CDR3 loop reads CASSSGLAYEQYF. In nucleotides, the CDR3 is TGTGCCAGCAGCTCGGGACTAGCCTACGAGCAGTACTTC.

The chain is built from TRBV5-4 and TRBJ2-7; 9 nucleotides line up with TRBD1. The CDR3 extends over 14 amino acids. V lost 2 bases and J lost 1; bases outside the gene matches: 1. Germline CDR1 SGHNT, CDR2 YYREEE (reference sequence). The CDR3 loop reads CASSFGTGSYEQYF. For the CDR3, the DNA is TGTGCCAGCAGCTTTGGGACAGGGTCCTACGAGCAGTACTTC.

The chain combines TRBV5-1 with TRBJ1-4; no reliable D call. CDR1 is SGHRS, CDR2 YFSETQ, per germline. The CDR3 spans 14 residues. Deletions cut 0 bases from V and 7 bases from J, with 10 bases between. Here the CDR3 DNA reads TGCGCCAGCAGCTTGGCCCGATCTGGTGAAAAACTGTTTTTT. Translating gives CASSLARSGEKLFF.

This chain connects TRBV6-6 to TRBJ2-7; 7 nucleotides align to TRBD2. The CDR3 has 14 amino acids. V shed 3 bases, J shed 2 bases, and the junction held 4 bases outside the gene matches. CDR1 is MNHNY, CDR2 SVGAGI, per germline (reference sequence). Written as DNA, the CDR3 is TGTGCCAGCAGTTATCTAGCGGACCCCTACGAGCAGTACTTC. Protein: CASSYLADPYEQYF.

This clone was counted between two and nine times. The chain has TRBV7-9 and TRBJ2-7; no firm D call. Germline V gives CDR1 SEHNR, CDR2 FQNEAQ (reference sequence). The CDR3 loop spans 13 amino acids. V was cut by 1 base and J by 5 bases, with 9 bases left in between. CDR3 protein: CASSLDSRDEQYF. As DNA, the CDR3 is TGTGCCAGCAGCTTAGACAGTCGCGACGAGCAGTACTTC.

The chain recombines TRBV5-1 with TRBJ2-7, with TRBD2 as a possible D gene (7 bases). The ends were cut back, 0 bases at V and 2 bases at J, with 9 bases in the middle. Per the germline V gene, CDR1 is SGHRS and CDR2 is YFSETQ. The CDR3 is 14 residues long. The CDR3 nucleotides are TGCGCCAGCAGCTTGGCCGGGGGGCCCTACGAGCAGTACTTC. Amino acids: CASSLAGGPYEQYF.